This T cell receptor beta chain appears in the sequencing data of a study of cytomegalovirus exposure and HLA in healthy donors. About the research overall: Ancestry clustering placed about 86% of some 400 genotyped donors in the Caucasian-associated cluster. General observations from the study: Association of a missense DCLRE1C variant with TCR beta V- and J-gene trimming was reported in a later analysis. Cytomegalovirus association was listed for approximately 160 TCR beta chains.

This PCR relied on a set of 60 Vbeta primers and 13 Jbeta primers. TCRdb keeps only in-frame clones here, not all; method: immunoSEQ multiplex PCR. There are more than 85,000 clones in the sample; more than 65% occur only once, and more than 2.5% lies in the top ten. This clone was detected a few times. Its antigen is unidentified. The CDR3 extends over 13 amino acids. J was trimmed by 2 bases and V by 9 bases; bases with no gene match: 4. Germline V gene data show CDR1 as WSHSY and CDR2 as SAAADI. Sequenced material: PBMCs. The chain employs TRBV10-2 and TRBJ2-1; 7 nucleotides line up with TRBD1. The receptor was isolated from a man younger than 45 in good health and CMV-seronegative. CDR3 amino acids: CASRDRAYNEQFF. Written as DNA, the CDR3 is TGCGCCAGTCGGGACAGAGCCTACAATGAGCAGTTCTTC.